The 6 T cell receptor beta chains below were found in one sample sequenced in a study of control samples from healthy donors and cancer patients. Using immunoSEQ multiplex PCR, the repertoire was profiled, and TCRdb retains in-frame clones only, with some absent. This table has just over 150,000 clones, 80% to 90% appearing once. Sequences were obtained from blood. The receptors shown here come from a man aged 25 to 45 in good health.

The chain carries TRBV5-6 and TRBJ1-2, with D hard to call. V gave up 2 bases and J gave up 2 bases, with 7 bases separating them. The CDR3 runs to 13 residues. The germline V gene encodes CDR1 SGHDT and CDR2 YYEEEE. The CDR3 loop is CASSLSGNYGYTF. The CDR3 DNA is TGTGCCAGCAGCTTAAGTGGGAACTATGGCTACACCTTC.

The CDR3 bases are TGCGCCAGCAGCCCCTGGGAACAAGGGGGCACCGGGGAGCTGTTTTTT. Its protein is CASSPWEQGGTGELFF. The rearrangement links TRBV5-1 to TRBJ2-2, with TRBD1 as a possible D gene (6 bases). Germline V lookup: CDR1 SGHRS, CDR2 YFSETQ. V lost 4 bases to trimming and J lost 4 bases, with 17 bases between them. The CDR3 contains 16 residues.

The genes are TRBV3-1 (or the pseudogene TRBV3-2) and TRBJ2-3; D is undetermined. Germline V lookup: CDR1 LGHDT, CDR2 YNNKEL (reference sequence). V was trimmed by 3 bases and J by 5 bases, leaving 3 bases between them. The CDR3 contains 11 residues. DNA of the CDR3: TGTGCCAGCAGCCACGGAGATACGCAGTATTTT. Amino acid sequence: CASSHGDTQYF.

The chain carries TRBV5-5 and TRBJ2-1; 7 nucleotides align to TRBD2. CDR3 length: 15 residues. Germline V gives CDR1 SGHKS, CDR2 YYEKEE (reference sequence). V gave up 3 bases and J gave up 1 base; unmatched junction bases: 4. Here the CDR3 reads CASSWSGDSYNEQFF. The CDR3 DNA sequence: TGTGCCAGCAGCTGGAGCGGGGATTCCTACAATGAGCAGTTCTTC. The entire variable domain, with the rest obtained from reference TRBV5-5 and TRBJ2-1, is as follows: DAGVTQSPTHLIKTRGQQVTLRCSPISGHKSVSWYQQVLGQGPQFIFQYYEKEERGRGNFPDRFSARQFPNYSSELNVNALLLGDSALYLCASSWSGDSYNEQFFGPGTRLTVL.

CDR3 in DNA: TGTGCCAGCAGTTGGGACGGTACCTATGGCTACACCTTC. It specifies CASSWDGTYGYTF. The chain has TRBV25-1 and TRBJ1-2; possibly TRBD1 for D (5 bases). This CDR3 has 13 residues. Trimming cost V 5 bases and J 4 bases, with 11 bases left between them. Germline assignment: CDR1 MGHDK and CDR2 SYGVNS.

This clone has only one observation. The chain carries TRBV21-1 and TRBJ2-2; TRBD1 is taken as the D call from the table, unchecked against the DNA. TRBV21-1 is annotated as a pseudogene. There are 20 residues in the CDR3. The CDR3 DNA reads TGTGCCAGCAAAGGATGTAAGCGGGACAGGCCCCTCACTGTAGCCGGGGAGCTGTTTTTT. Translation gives CASKGCKRDRPLTVAGELFF.